The 5 T cell receptor beta chains reported below all come from one sample, sequenced in a study of shared clonotypes between healthy human individuals. The table came from immunoSEQ multiplex PCR; TCRdb's copy has only in-frame clones and leaves some out. This table has about 680,000 clones, less than 80% appearing once. Sequences were obtained from memory CD4+ T cells sorted from blood. The sample's subset: CD45RA-negative fraction. The receptors here all came from a woman in her thirties in good health.

This clone has only a few counts. V and J are TRBV2 and TRBJ1-4, with 7 bases fitting TRBD1. This CDR3 comprises 15 residues. The V gene's germline CDR1 is SNHLY and CDR2 FYNNEI. The V gene end was trimmed by 2 bases and the J gene end by 0 bases; junction bases not matched to a gene: 0. CDR3 bases: TGTGCCAGCAGTGAACAGGGGGCAACTAATGAAAAACTGTTTTTT. Encoded protein: CASSEQGATNEKLFF.

The chain combines TRBV6-1 with TRBJ2-1; 7 bases match TRBD1. This CDR3 contains 15 residues. Germline trimming cut 6 bases from V and 7 bases from J; bases unmatched to any gene: 12. The germline CDR1 and CDR2 sequences are MNHNS and SASEGT. The CDR3, as DNA: TGTGCCAGCAGCGGCCGACAGGGTTGGTTGAATGAGCAGTTCTTC. It codes for CASSGRQGWLNEQFF.

The gene calls are TRBV15 and TRBJ2-3; D not certain. CDR3 length: 17 residues. Germline values: CDR1 LNHNV, CDR2 YYDKDF (reference sequence). Trimming took 1 base from V and 8 from J, leaving 22 bases between them. The chain's CDR3 is CATSRAQIGLVSGTQYF. The CDR3 region has the DNA TGTGCCACCAGCAGAGCTCAGATCGGGCTAGTATCGGGTACGCAGTATTTT.

The genes are TRBV7-2 and TRBJ2-3; D is perhaps TRBD2 (6 bases). Germline V gene lookup returns CDR1 SGHTA and CDR2 FQGNSA. V lost 2 bases, J lost 3 bases, and 15 bases lay in between. The CDR3 runs to 16 residues. The CDR3 sequence: CASSLSPGVGTDTQYF. CDR3 DNA sequence: TGTGCCAGCAGCTTATCCCCGGGAGTGGGGACAGATACGCAGTATTTT.

This chain joins TRBV5-1 and TRBJ1-3; no definite D call. Trimming left V 2 bases short and J 2 bases short, with 11 bases between. This CDR3 is 15 amino acids long. Germline CDR1 reads SGHRS; CDR2 reads YFSETQ. In nucleotides, the CDR3 is TGCGCCAGCAGCTTCCTTTCAGGTGCTGGAAACACCATATATTTT. Residues: CASSFLSGAGNTIYF.